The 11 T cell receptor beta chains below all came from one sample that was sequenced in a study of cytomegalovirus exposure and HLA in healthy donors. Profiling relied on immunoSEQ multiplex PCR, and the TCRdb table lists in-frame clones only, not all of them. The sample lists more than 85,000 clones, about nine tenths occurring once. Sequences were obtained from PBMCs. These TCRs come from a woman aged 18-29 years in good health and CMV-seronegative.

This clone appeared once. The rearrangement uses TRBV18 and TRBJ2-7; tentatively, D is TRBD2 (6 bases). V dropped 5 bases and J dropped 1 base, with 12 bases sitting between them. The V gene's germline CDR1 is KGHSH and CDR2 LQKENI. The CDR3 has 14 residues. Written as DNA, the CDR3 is TGTGCCAGCTCATCCGGCGGAGGGTCCTACGAGCAGTACTTC. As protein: CASSSGGGSYEQYF.

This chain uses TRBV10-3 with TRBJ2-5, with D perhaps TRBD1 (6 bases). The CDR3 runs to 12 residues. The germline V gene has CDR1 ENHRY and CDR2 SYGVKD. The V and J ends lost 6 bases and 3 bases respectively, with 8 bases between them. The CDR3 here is CAIRQGEETQYF. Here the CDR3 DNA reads TGTGCCATCAGACAGGGAGAAGAGACCCAGTACTTC.

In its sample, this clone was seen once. The CDR3 nucleotides are TGTGCCAGCAGGCCGACCAGCGTGGCCGGGGAGCTGTTTTTT. Protein product: CASRPTSVAGELFF. V and J are TRBV7-2 and TRBJ2-2; D remains ambiguous. Trimming shortened V by 6 bases and J by 6 bases, and 14 bases separated the two germline ends. The CDR3 extends over 14 amino acids. The germline V gene has CDR1 SGHTA and CDR2 FQGNSA.

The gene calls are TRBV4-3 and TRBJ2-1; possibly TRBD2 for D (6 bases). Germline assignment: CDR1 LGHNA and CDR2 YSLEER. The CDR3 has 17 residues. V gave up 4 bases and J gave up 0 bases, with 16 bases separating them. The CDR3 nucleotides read TGCGCCAGCAGCCCCTACCCCGACGGGAGCTCCTACAATGAGCAGTTCTTC. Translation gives CASSPYPDGSSYNEQFF.

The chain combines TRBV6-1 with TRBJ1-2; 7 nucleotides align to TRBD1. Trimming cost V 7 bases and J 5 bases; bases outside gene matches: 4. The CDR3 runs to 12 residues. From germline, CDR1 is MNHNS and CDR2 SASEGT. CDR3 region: CASTGTEYGYTF. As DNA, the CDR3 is TGTGCCAGCACCGGGACAGAATATGGCTACACCTTC.

The CDR3 is CASSLAGLYNSPLHF. The CDR3 DNA sequence: TGTGCCAGCAGCCTGGCAGGGTTGTATAATTCACCCCTCCACTTT. The chain has TRBV27 and TRBJ1-6, with a possible D match to TRBD1 (5 bases). Germline V CDR1 and CDR2: MNHEY, SMNVEV (reference sequence). With 6 bases removed from V and 4 bases from J, the gap between germline ends came to 13 bases. This CDR3 spans 15 amino acids.

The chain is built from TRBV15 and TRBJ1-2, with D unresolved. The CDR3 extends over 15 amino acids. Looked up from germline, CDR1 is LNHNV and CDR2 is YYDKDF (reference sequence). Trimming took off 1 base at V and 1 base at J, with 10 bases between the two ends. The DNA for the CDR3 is TGTGCCACCAGCAGAGGTCCCGGGATTAACTATGGCTACACCTTC. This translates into CATSRGPGINYGYTF.

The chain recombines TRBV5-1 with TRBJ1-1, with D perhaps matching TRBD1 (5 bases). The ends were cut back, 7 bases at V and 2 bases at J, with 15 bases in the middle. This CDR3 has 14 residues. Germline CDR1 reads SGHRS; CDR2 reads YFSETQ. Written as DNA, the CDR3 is TGCGCCAGCTCAGTTACTCAGGGTAACACTGAAGCTTTCTTT. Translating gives CASSVTQGNTEAFF.

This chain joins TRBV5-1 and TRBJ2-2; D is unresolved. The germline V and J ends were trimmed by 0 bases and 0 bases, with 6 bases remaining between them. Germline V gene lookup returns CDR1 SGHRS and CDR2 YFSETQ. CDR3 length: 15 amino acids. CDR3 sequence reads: CASSLATPNTGELFF. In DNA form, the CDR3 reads TGCGCCAGCAGCTTGGCGACTCCGAACACCGGGGAGCTGTTTTTT. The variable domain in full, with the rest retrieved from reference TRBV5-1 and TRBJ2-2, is KAGVTQTPRYLIKTRGQQVTLSCSPISGHRSVSWYQQTPGQGLQFLFEYFSETQRNKGNFPGRFSGRQFSNSRSEMNVSTLELGDSALYLCASSLATPNTGELFFGEGSRLTVL.

Here the CDR3 reads CASSLEQHRTGVQETQYF. CDR3 bases: TGCGCCAGCAGCTTGGAGCAACATCGGACAGGGGTACAAGAGACCCAGTACTTC. This chain links TRBV5-1 with TRBJ2-5; TRBD1 agrees at 9 bases. Germline V gives CDR1 SGHRS, CDR2 YFSETQ. The CDR3 is 18 amino acids. The trim removed 0 bases at V and 2 bases at J, leaving 11 bases unmatched. Variable domain in full (rest from reference TRBV5-1 and TRBJ2-5): KAGVTQTPRYLIKTRGQQVTLSCSPISGHRSVSWYQQTPGQGLQFLFEYFSETQRNKGNFPGRFSGRQFSNSRSEMNVSTLELGDSALYLCASSLEQHRTGVQETQYFGPGTRLLVL.

The CDR3 reads CASSYSRRQTYEQYF. CDR3 nucleotide sequence: TGTGCCAGCAGTTACTCGCGCCGACAGACCTACGAGCAGTACTTC. This chain connects TRBV6-5 to TRBJ2-7; TRBD1 might be the D (5 bases). This CDR3 is built from 15 residues. Germline CDR1 and CDR2: MNHEY and SVGAGI. The V end was cut by 0 bases, the J end by 2 bases, with 11 bases between.